Presented here are 5 T cell receptor beta chains from one specimen sequenced in a study of blood T cell repertoires in COVID-19. Using immunoSEQ multiplex PCR, the repertoire was profiled, and TCRdb retains in-frame clones only, with some absent. Of about 97,000 clones listed, approximately 90% are singletons. Sequencing input: peripheral blood. The receptor source for this set is a middle-aged man with acute or convalescent COVID-19.

The chain uses TRBV11-2 and TRBJ2-1; 10 positions match TRBD1. Germline CDR1 and CDR2: SGHAT and FQNNGV. J was trimmed by 7 bases and V by 8 bases; bases with no gene match: 5. The CDR3 loop spans 13 amino acids. The CDR3 DNA reads TGTGCCAGCTTCGCGGGACAGGGGAATGAGCAGTTCTTC. It yields the protein CASFAGQGNEQFF.

V and J are TRBV4-1 and TRBJ1-4; 7 bases are a match to TRBD1. The CDR3 has 14 residues. Trimming at V came to 5 bases and at J to 3 bases, leaving 3 bases not matched to a gene. Germline values: CDR1 MGHRA, CDR2 YSYEKL. CDR3 DNA: TGCGCCAGCAGCTCGGGACAGTCTAATGAAAAACTGTTTTTT. Its translation: CASSSGQSNEKLFF.

The rearrangement links TRBV6-5 to TRBJ2-1; 8 nucleotides agree with TRBD1. V trimming: 2 bases; J trimming: 7 bases; junction bases outside the gene matches: 7. CDR1 and CDR2 from the germline V gene are MNHEY and SVGAGI. CDR3 length equals 15 residues. The DNA for the CDR3 is TGTGCCAGCAGTTACGGGCAGGGGGCAGGGAATGAGCAGTTCTTC. It encodes CASSYGQGAGNEQFF.

The chain couples TRBV7-6 to TRBJ1-2, with 9 bases matching TRBD1. V shed 4 bases and J 3 bases; nucleotides not matched to a gene: 6. The CDR3 length is 15 residues. Germline CDR1 SGHVS, CDR2 FNYEAQ. Here the CDR3 reads CASSSPDRGDYGYTF. The CDR3 region has the DNA TGTGCCAGCAGCTCCCCCGACAGGGGGGACTATGGCTACACCTTC.

The chain uses TRBV19 and TRBJ1-3; TRBD1 agrees at 9 bases. With 6 bases clipped from V and 1 base from J, the junction kept 4 bases outside the gene matches. This CDR3 spans 15 amino acids. Per the germline V gene, CDR1 is LNHDA and CDR2 is SQIVND (reference sequence). CDR3 sequence (DNA): TGTGCCAGTAGCTTACAGGGGGCATCTGGAAACACCATATATTTT. This gives the protein CASSLQGASGNTIYF. The full variable domain, its missing parts supplied by reference TRBV19 and TRBJ1-3, is DGGITQSPKYLFRKEGQNVTLSCEQNLNHDAMYWYRQDPGQGLRLIYYSQIVNDFQKGDIAEGYSVSREKKESFPLTVTSAQKNPTAFYLCASSLQGASGNTIYFGEGSWLTVV.